This TCR beta chain was observed in a study of shared clonotypes between healthy human individuals. Study-level findings and limits: Non-shared clonotypes were found to have lower generation probabilities than the clonotypes that were shared by all four of the sorted-subset donors.

This CDR3 has 15 residues. Trimming pared 4 bases from V and 0 bases from J, leaving 10 bases between. In germline, CDR1 is MNHEY, CDR2 SMNVEV (reference sequence). Terminally differentiated effector memory CD45RA+ cells were excluded by CCR7 positive selection of CD45RO-negative cells. Comment on this clone: What it binds is not known.

On sorted subsets, replicate PCRs used approximately 190 ng DNA, or around 30,000 T cell genomes. The data were produced by immunoSEQ multiplex PCR, yet TCRdb's version contains in-frame clones alone and is incomplete. The sample includes about 2.1 million clones, about 93% of them seen just once. The TCR sequence derives from a man younger than 35 in good health. Some clones in this sample may be carry-over from other donors' samples. Specimen: naive CD8+ T cells from PBMCs. The chain links TRBV27 to TRBJ2-1; D is unclear. CDR3 DNA: TGTGCCAGCAGTTCTCGACAAAACTCCTACAATGAGCAGTTCTTC. Protein sequence: CASSSRQNSYNEQFF.